This T cell receptor (beta chain) appears in the sequencing data of a study of shared clonotypes between healthy human individuals. Here immunoSEQ multiplex PCR was the method, and the copy in TCRdb shows in-frame clones only, minus some. The profile covers about half a million clones, with roughly 85% appearing a single time and more than 10% taken by the ten largest. There are 17 residues in the CDR3. Unmatched junction bases numbered 9, after V lost 4 bases and J lost 0 bases. Per the germline V gene, CDR1 is SGHRS and CDR2 is YFSETQ. The TCR comes from a woman aged 40 to 50 in good health. Some clones in this sample may be carry-over from other donors' samples. Sequences were obtained from PBMCs. The rearrangement joins TRBV5-1 to TRBJ2-3, with TRBD2 identical over 9 bases. In DNA form, the CDR3 reads TGCGCCAGCAGCCCCACGACTAGCGGAACTAGCACAGATACGCAGTATTTT. Its protein product is CASSPTTSGTSTDTQYF.